This T cell receptor (beta chain) was recorded in a study of T cells in Graves' hyperthyroidism and ophthalmopathy (dated by TCRdb to about 2019). Some background on the complete study: Peripheral blood samples were taken at initial diagnosis, before any treatment was given. A discovery cohort of roughly 96 patients, about 43 with Graves' ophthalmopathy and under 60 with stable Graves' hyperthyroidism, was used to find distinguishing TCR V-J signatures. Whether ophthalmopathy could be predicted prospectively was tested in an independent validation cohort made up of 18 to 20 hyperthyroidism patients plus 17 patients who later progressed to ophthalmopathy. For training and testing, the 100 patients in the discovery cohort were randomly divided in a 7:3 ratio. Thyroid tissue and blood T-cell repertoires from several Graves' hyperthyroidism patients were also compared in the study. After sampling, hyperthyroidism patients received methimazole starting at 30 mg daily, and ophthalmopathy patients received high-dose intravenous methylprednisolone. TCR Vbeta CDR3 sequencing of 130 to 150 peripheral blood samples (under 45 ophthalmopathy, 75 hyperthyroidism and roughly 17 progressor patients) is reported in the paper. What the research found in general, with its limitations: Most expanded thyroid clonotypes (frequency above 0.001) were also found in blood, which suggests that blood repertoires may mirror thyroid immune responses. During validation, the model predicted progression to ophthalmopathy a median of around 7 months ahead of onset, with around 71% sensitivity and under 85% specificity. In cross-validation, a model built on a 13 V-J signature told ophthalmopathy apart from stable hyperthyroidism with approximately 90% sensitivity and 81% to 82% specificity, and in testing the same model reached 80%/75%. No statistical method was used to set the sample size in advance, and investigators knew the group allocation.

CDR1 and CDR2, looked up from the germline V gene, are LGHNT and FRNRAP. Taken from cysteine to phenylalanine, the CDR3 has 14 residues. The only DNA kept is the CDR3, 42 bases in frame from the first base. Deletion took 9 bases off V and 8 bases off J, with a span of 20 bases between the germline ends. The TCR beta CDR3 regions were amplified from RNA transcripts. For the first round of RT-PCR on the TCR CDR3, the HTBI primer set was used together with the Qiagen OneStep RT-PCR kit. Libraries were constructed in a second round of multiplex PCR, after which size selection and purification were performed. Libraries were sequenced paired-end with 100 bp reads on an Illumina HiSeq2000. On the authors' methods: SOAPnuke was used to process the raw data, removing reads that contained adapters or uncalled bases, had a mean Phred below 15, or lacked an exact match to the constant primer or identifier. High-quality paired reads were merged with COPE v1.2.5, and unique nucleotide sequences were defined as clonotypes. Clonotypes were aligned to IMGT TRBV, TRBD and TRBJ reference segments using MiTCR v1.1. The analysis was restricted to V-J combinations with a frequency above 0.0001, which together covered 99.2% of the repertoires. A TCS score was defined as the ratio between F50 (clonal expansion) and ExV (chaos), using BLOSUM62-based TCRdist between CDR3 peptides within each V-J. Welch's t-statistics and random forest reduced several hundred V-J features to 13, which were used in a naive Bayes classifier (R e1071). TCRdb applied fastp at Q25 and MiXCR to the public reads, then kept only in-frame beta chains. Each record represents a unique CDR3 protein, reported with the most common genes and DNA among its rows. The V and J calls here are based on TCRdb, not the publication. The sample profile shows hundreds of thousands of distinct CDR3 sequences; about 14% of them were found once. Roughly an eighth of the sample rests with the top ten.

Ophthalmopathy patients had moderately to severely active disease, with a Clinical Activity Score of 3 or more, a NOSPECS grade of 4 or more, and a disease duration of less than 3 months. The study excluded patients with uncontrolled infections, other autoimmune diseases, pregnancy or lactation. Diagnoses relied on clinical symptoms, serum thyroxine and TRAb, thyroid ultrasound and orbital computed tomography. PBMCs were separated from over 9 ml of fresh peripheral blood using Ficoll-Paque density gradient centrifugation. Total RNA was extracted with Trizol reagent, and quality was checked on an Agilent 2100 Bioanalyzer. Comment on this clonotype: Its recognized antigen is unknown. It has no much larger one-base neighbor in the sample; base qualities were not kept.

The TCR originated in a woman aged 50 to 60 with Graves' ophthalmopathy. The sample comprised blood. The receptor chain draws on TRBV12-5 and TRBJ2-4; the D gene is perhaps TRBD1 or TRBD2, each of them matching over 5 bases. The DNA sequence is given as TGTGCTAGCACCCCGGGGCCGGGCGTAGACATTCAGTACTTC. It codes for CASTPGPGVDIQYF.